One and the same sample provided the 20 T cell receptor beta chains below, sequenced in a study of cytomegalovirus exposure and HLA in healthy donors. The study ran its PCR with 60 Vbeta and 13 Jbeta primers. TCRdb's table, derived via immunoSEQ multiplex PCR, lists solely in-frame clones and lacks some. This sample carries about 93,000 clones, roughly 60% of them seen once, and the ten largest clones take 5.9%. Sequencing was done on a sample of PBMCs. The receptors derive from a boy aged 5-17 years in good health and CMV-seropositive.

This clone was observed a few times. The chain employs TRBV7-9 and TRBJ2-7, with D possibly matching TRBD1 (6 bases). Trimming cost V 10 bases and J 6 bases, with 31 bases left between them. CDR1 is SEHNR and CDR2 is FQNEAQ in the germline V gene (reference sequence). CDR3 size: 17 residues. The CDR3 loop is CATPLGVRGLMRGEQYF. The CDR3 nucleotides are TGTGCCACCCCCCTTGGGGTCAGGGGATTGATGAGGGGCGAGCAGTACTTC.

This chain joins TRBV28 and TRBJ1-1; possibly TRBD1 for D (5 bases). The germline CDR1 and CDR2 sequences are MDHEN and SYDVKM. V was cut by 6 bases and J by 1 base, with 12 bases left in between. The CDR3 length is 14 residues. The CDR3 sequence: CASSSDKPNTEAFF. The CDR3, as DNA: TGTGCCAGCAGCTCGGACAAGCCGAACACTGAAGCTTTCTTT.

There are a few counts of this clone. The rearrangement joins TRBV5-1 to TRBJ1-6; TRBD1 is a possible D gene (6 bases). CDR3 size: 15 residues. Trimming stripped 0 bases from V and 9 bases from J, with 13 bases between. The germline V gene has CDR1 SGHRS and CDR2 YFSETQ. The CDR3 nucleotides are TGCGCCAGCAGCTTGGACGTGGGGGCGTTTTCACCCCTCCACTTT. Protein: CASSLDVGAFSPLHF.

This clone was recorded only once. The DNA of the CDR3 is TGTGCCAGCAGTCGCGGGGGGCGCAGCACAGATACGCAGTATTTT. This sequence encodes CASSRGGRSTDTQYF. This chain connects TRBV6-5 to TRBJ2-3, with 8 nucleotides matching TRBD2. In germline, CDR1 is MNHEY, CDR2 SVGAGI. This CDR3 contains 15 residues. V was clipped by 5 bases and J by 0 bases; unmatched bases: 4.

This clone was found a few times. V gene TRBV9 combines with J gene TRBJ1-1, with 9 bases lining up with TRBD1. The junction had 1 base not matched to a gene; V was cut back by 3 bases and J by 1 base. CDR3 size: 14 residues. Germline V CDR1 and CDR2: SGDLS, YYNGEE. The CDR3 sequence: CASSETGGNTEAFF. In nucleotides, the CDR3 is TGTGCCAGCAGCGAGACAGGGGGGAACACTGAAGCTTTCTTT.

Turning to this clone: An end of the junction does not agree with germline; a read error may underlie this. The chain links TRBV5-1 to TRBJ1-2, with a weak D call TRBD1 (5 bases). The CDR3 totals 13 residues. The V gene's germline CDR1 is SGHRS and CDR2 YFSETQ. The CDR3 nucleotides are TGCGCCAGCAGCCCCGACAGCTCCTATGGCTACCCCTTC. Its protein is CASSPDSSYGYPF.

V is TRBV5-4 and J is TRBJ2-7; 7 nucleotides align to TRBD1. V lost 4 bases to trimming and J lost 0 bases; unmatched junction nucleotides: 1. Germline values: CDR1 SGHNT, CDR2 YYREEE (reference sequence). CDR3 length equals 13 residues. The CDR3 is CASSAGGSYEQYF. As DNA, the CDR3 is TGTGCCAGCAGCGCAGGGGGCTCCTACGAGCAGTACTTC.

The chain combines TRBV7-9 with TRBJ2-7; 7 nucleotides match TRBD2. Trimming removed 3 bases from V and 2 bases from J; junction bases left unmatched: 1. The length of the CDR3 is 13 residues. CDR1 and CDR2 from the germline V gene are SEHNR and FQNEAQ (reference sequence). The CDR3 DNA reads as TGTGCCAGCAGCTTGGGAGGGACCTACGAGCAGTACTTC. Translating gives CASSLGGTYEQYF. The entire variable domain, with the rest obtained from reference TRBV7-9 and TRBJ2-7, is as follows: DTGVSQNPRHKITKRGQNVTFRCDPISEHNRLYWYRQTLGQGPEFLTYFQNEAQLEKSRLLSDRFSAERPKGSFSTLEIQRTEQGDSAMYLCASSLGGTYEQYFGPGTRLTVT.

This chain links TRBV7-8 with TRBJ2-7; a possible D gene is TRBD1 (7 bases). The CDR3 spans 16 residues. Germline values: CDR1 SGHVS, CDR2 FQNEAQ. V was clipped by 4 bases and J by 6 bases, with 22 bases between them. CDR3 sequence: CASSSQGGASDREQYF. In DNA, the CDR3 is TGTGCCAGCAGCTCCCAGGGGGGAGCCTCGGATCGCGAGCAGTACTTC.

CDR3 sequence: CASSAPGTGGATNEKLFF. The CDR3 DNA follows: TGTGCCAGTTCGGCCCCCGGGACAGGGGGAGCAACTAATGAAAAACTGTTTTTT. The rearrangement uses TRBV19 and TRBJ1-4; 11 bases are shared with TRBD1. Germline V gene sequence: CDR1 LNHDA, CDR2 SQIVND (reference sequence). V was clipped by 8 bases and J by 0 bases; unmatched bases: 11. The CDR3 consists of 18 residues. Looking up the rest from reference TRBV19 and TRBJ1-4 gives the full variable domain: DGGITQSPKYLFRKEGQNVTLSCEQNLNHDAMYWYRQDPGQGLRLIYYSQIVNDFQKGDIAEGYSVSREKKESFPLTVTSAQKNPTAFYLCASSAPGTGGATNEKLFFGSGTQLSVL.

This chain links TRBV13 with TRBJ2-2, with D perhaps TRBD1 (5 bases). CDR3 length: 12 residues. The V gene lost 6 bases and the J gene lost 7 bases, with 9 bases spanning the gap. Germline V CDR1 and CDR2: PRHDT, FYEKMQ (reference sequence). Written as DNA, the CDR3 is TGTGCCAGCAGTAGGGGTAGCGGGGAGCTGTTTTTT. Translation: CASSRGSGELFF.

Only a few counts were recorded for this clone. The chain uses TRBV6-1 and TRBJ1-6; D gene uncertain. The V end was cut by 6 bases, the J end by 9 bases, with 12 bases between. The CDR3 covers 13 residues. Germline V gives CDR1 MNHNS, CDR2 SASEGT. The CDR3: CASRDTLSSPLHF. CDR3 coding DNA: TGTGCCAGCAGAGACACCCTGAGTTCACCCCTCCACTTT.

J is TRBJ2-5 and V is TRBV6-1; 9 bases align to TRBD2. Germline lookup yields CDR1 MNHNS and CDR2 SASEGT. Losses at the gene ends were 6 bases for V and 3 bases for J; bases not matched to a gene: 5. The CDR3 is made up of 14 amino acids. The CDR3 sequence is CASSESGGKETQYF. For the CDR3, the DNA is TGTGCCAGCAGCGAAAGCGGGGGGAAAGAGACCCAGTACTTC.

The DNA of the CDR3 is TGTGCCTGGAGTGCTTTACAGGGCTTGGATAATTCACCCCTCCACTTT. Encoded protein: CAWSALQGLDNSPLHF. V usage is TRBV30 and J usage is TRBJ1-6; D perhaps matches TRBD1 (6 bases). The ends were cut back, 1 base at V and 5 bases at J, with 15 bases in the middle. CDR3 length: 16 amino acids. Germline CDR1 reads GTSNPN; CDR2 reads SVGIG (reference sequence).

This clone was seen a few times. The gene calls are TRBV6-5 and TRBJ1-3; no firm D call. Trimming cost V 0 bases and J 0 bases, with 6 bases left between them. Germline CDR1 reads MNHEY; CDR2 reads SVGAGI. The CDR3 contains 15 residues. The CDR3, as DNA: TGTGCCAGCAGTTACTCGATGAGCTCTGGAAACACCATATATTTT. It specifies CASSYSMSSGNTIYF.

The chain links TRBV30 to TRBJ2-4, with D possibly being TRBD2 (6 bases). Trimming stripped 0 bases from V and 10 bases from J, with 13 bases between. The CDR3 is 13 amino acids. CDR1 and CDR2 (germline): GTSNPN, SVGIG (reference sequence). CDR3 in amino acids: CAWSVRQEGIQYF. CDR3 in DNA: TGTGCCTGGAGTGTACGGCAGGAGGGAATTCAGTACTTC.

The rearrangement uses TRBV6-4 and TRBJ2-4; weak D call: TRBD2 (6 bases). The CDR3 is 15 amino acids. V lost 4 bases, J lost 4 bases, and 14 bases lay in between. In germline, CDR1 is MRHNA, CDR2 SNTAGT. CDR3 sequence reads: CASSVGWGGKNIQYF. The CDR3 coding sequence is TGTGCCAGCAGTGTCGGCTGGGGAGGAAAAAACATTCAGTACTTC.

J is TRBJ1-3 and V is TRBV9; D possibly corresponds to TRBD1 (5 bases). The V gene lost 0 bases and the J gene lost 2 bases, with 9 bases spanning the gap. Per the germline V gene, CDR1 is SGDLS and CDR2 is YYNGEE. The CDR3 has 15 amino acids. CDR3 region: CASSVGVGAGNTIYF. In DNA, the CDR3 is TGTGCCAGCAGCGTAGGTGTAGGGGCTGGAAACACCATATATTTT.

This clone has only a few counts. This CDR3 is CASSLGTGVNEKLFF. In DNA, the CDR3 is TGTGCCAGCAGTTTGGGGACAGGGGTTAATGAAAAACTGTTTTTT. V and J are TRBV6-5 and TRBJ1-4, with TRBD1 matching 10 bases. After removal of 4 bases from V and 4 bases from J, the junction contained 3 bases not matched to a gene. CDR3 length: 15 amino acids. Per the germline V gene, CDR1 is MNHEY and CDR2 is SVGAGI.

The CDR3 protein is CASSLVGGFGGYTF. As DNA, the CDR3 is TGTGCCAGCAGCTTAGTGGGAGGTTTTGGGGGCTACACCTTC. This rearrangement joins TRBV11-2 to TRBJ1-2; no clear D. The CDR3 runs 14 residues. V was pared by 1 base and J by 8 bases, with 14 bases between. Germline lookup yields CDR1 SGHAT and CDR2 FQNNGV.